This paragraph reports one TCR beta chain. Treatment defined: some 20 received Ad26.COV2.S at low or high dose, single or two shots; roughly five received placebo; per-sample allocation not given. Sampling happened 63 days after the first vaccine or placebo injection. The CDR3 is 14 residues long. Trimming took 0 bases from V and 7 from J, leaving 11 bases between them. Germline loops: CDR1 SGDLS, CDR2 YYNGEE. Some clones are missing from TCRdb's copy, which holds only in-frame ones; the method was immunoSEQ multiplex PCR. The sample shows around 300,000 clones, about 88% of them seen only once. This specimen belongs to a study of Ad26.COV2.S vaccination and SARS-CoV-2 variants.

Sequencing was performed on peripheral blood, taken in a trial of Ad26.COV2.S vaccine versus placebo. The gene calls are TRBV9 and TRBJ2-1; D call uncertain. The TCR was taken from a person between 18 and 65 years old who received the Ad26.COV2.S COVID-19 vaccine or a placebo. CDR3 in DNA: TGTGCCAGCAGCGTAGTGGGCATTTGGAATGAGCAGTTCTTC. This codes for CASSVVGIWNEQFF.